One sample yielded the 29 T cell receptor beta chains listed below, sequenced in a study of post-analysis software for immune sequencing data. Study-wide results and caveats: In patients, about 5 TRBV segments were more frequent than in controls, with TRBV5-6, TRBV5-1 and TRBV20-1 among them.

The TCR beta cDNA libraries carried unique molecular identifiers. TCRdb re-called the PCR reads through MiXCR, storing one row per CDR3 protein. This table holds approximately 350,000 distinct CDR3 sequences, about a third found once. No antigen is known for these receptors. Sequencing used blood. These receptor sequences come from a girl aged 10 to 17 with multiple sclerosis.

This clonotype was seen only a few times. The chain joins TRBV7-2 to TRBJ2-5, with TRBD2 identical over 9 bases. V trimming: 1 base; J trimming: 5 bases; junction bases outside the gene matches: 5. The CDR3 has 15 residues. The germline gives CDR1 SGHTA, CDR2 FQGNSA. The CDR3 coding sequence is TGTGCCAGCAGCTTAGAGGGACTAGCTTTGGAGACCCAGTACTTC. Amino acid sequence: CASSLEGLALETQYF.

The chain carries TRBV25-1 and TRBJ1-4, with 10 bases lining up with TRBD1. Losses at the gene ends were 3 bases for V and 6 bases for J; bases not matched to a gene: 4. Germline V gene data show CDR1 as MGHDK and CDR2 as SYGVNS. The CDR3 spans 15 residues. CDR3 protein: CASSDPGTGDEKLFF. The DNA for the CDR3 is TGTGCCAGCAGTGACCCCGGGACAGGGGATGAAAAACTGTTTTTT.

This chain joins TRBV6-5 and TRBJ2-4; a possible D gene is TRBD2 (6 bases). The assigned J gene may be wrong: the sequence end matches TRBJ2-7 better. There are 13 residues in the CDR3. The V gene's germline CDR1 is MNHEY and CDR2 SVGAGI. For the CDR3, the DNA is TGTGCCAGCAGTTATTGGGAGGAGGGCGAGCAGTACTTC. It encodes CASSYWEEGEQYF.

Turning to this clonotype: One junction end does not reproduce the germline sequence, and a read error may be involved. The V call is TRBV5-1, the J call TRBJ2-7; D ambiguous. CDR1 SGHRS and CDR2 YFSETQ come from the germline V gene. The CDR3 contains 11 residues. DNA of the CDR3: TGCGCCAGCACCGACACCTACGAGCGGTACTTC. Translation gives CASTDTYERYF.

V and J are TRBV6-5 and TRBJ1-2, with D possibly matching TRBD1 (5 bases). Trimming removed 5 bases at V and 3 bases at J, with 13 bases between. The germline V gene has CDR1 MNHEY and CDR2 SVGAGI. The CDR3 sequence is 14 residues long. DNA of the CDR3: TGTGCCAGCAGTGAACGAGGGGAAGACTATGGCTACACCTTC. Protein: CASSERGEDYGYTF.

This rearrangement joins TRBV4-3 to TRBJ1-1; D gene uncertain. The ends were cut back, 0 bases at V and 0 bases at J, with 8 bases in the middle. The CDR3 extends over 15 amino acids. Germline CDR1 reads LGHNA; CDR2 reads YSLEER. CDR3 protein: CASSQDYAVNTEAFF. In DNA form, the CDR3 reads TGCGCCAGCAGCCAAGATTACGCAGTGAACACTGAAGCTTTCTTT.

The rearrangement uses TRBV20-1 and TRBJ1-4; D uncertain. The CDR3 consists of 17 residues. CDR1 and CDR2 from the germline V gene are DFQATT and SNEGSKA (reference sequence). V lost 4 bases and J lost 1, with 19 bases in between. CDR3 loop: CSANPGPREGTNEKLFF. The CDR3 DNA sequence: TGCAGTGCTAATCCAGGACCGAGGGAAGGAACTAATGAAAAACTGTTTTTT.

This clonotype showed up just a few times. The genes are TRBV7-2 and TRBJ2-5; possible D gene TRBD2, 6 bases. V dropped 5 bases and J dropped 5 bases, with 15 bases sitting between them. This CDR3 has 14 amino acids. Per germline, CDR1 SGHTA and CDR2 FQGNSA. The CDR3 DNA reads as TGTGCCAGCAGCCGAAACCGGGGGAAGGAGACCCAGTACTTC. Its protein product is CASSRNRGKETQYF.

V usage is TRBV27 and J usage is TRBJ2-3, with TRBD2 as a possible D gene (6 bases). V was cut by 6 bases and J by 2 bases, with 12 bases left in between. The CDR3 consists of 14 residues. From germline, CDR1 is MNHEY and CDR2 SMNVEV (reference sequence). In DNA, the CDR3 is TGTGCCAGCAGAACGGGACTTGCCACAGATACGCAGTATTTT. Its translation: CASRTGLATDTQYF.

A few counts support this clonotype. This chain connects TRBV3-1 to TRBJ2-1, with D perhaps matching TRBD2 (5 bases). Germline CDR1 and CDR2: LGHDT and YNNKEL (reference sequence). V lost 5 bases and J 8 bases, leaving 10 bases between the germline ends. The CDR3 totals 12 residues. CDR3 in DNA: TGTGCCAGCAGCAGGACGCGGGATGAGCAGTTCTTC. Encoded protein: CASSRTRDEQFF.

The V call is TRBV6-2 or TRBV6-3, the J call TRBJ1-1; D unclear. CDR3 length: 13 residues. Looked up from germline, CDR1 is MNHEY and CDR2 is SVGEGT. With 1 base removed from V and 1 base from J, the gap between germline ends came to 4 bases. CDR3 in amino acids: CASSYLPNTEAFF. CDR3 DNA sequence: TGTGCCAGCAGTTACTTACCGAACACTGAAGCTTTCTTT.

The chain links TRBV5-6 to TRBJ2-2, with D tentatively TRBD2 (6 bases). Germline CDR1 is SGHDT and CDR2 is YYEEEE. The ends were cut back, 0 bases at V and 7 bases at J, with 13 bases in the middle. This CDR3 is built from 15 residues. CDR3 nucleotide sequence: TGTGCCAGCAGCTTGGGCCCGGGGAGGAACGGGGAGCTGTTTTTT. Protein: CASSLGPGRNGELFF.

This clonotype was seen a handful of times. The J gene is TRBJ2-7, the V gene TRBV3-1; 7 nucleotides align to TRBD2. Unmatched junction bases numbered 9, after V lost 4 bases and J lost 3 bases. The CDR3 runs to 15 residues. Germline lookup yields CDR1 LGHDT and CDR2 YNNKEL (reference sequence). The CDR3 spells CASSLTQGGSYEQYF. CDR3 sequence (DNA): TGTGCCAGCAGCCTCACCCAAGGCGGGAGCTACGAGCAGTACTTC.

The V call is TRBV14, the J call TRBJ1-2; tentatively, D is TRBD1 (5 bases). CDR1 and CDR2 from the germline V gene are SGHDN and FVKESK. V was shortened by 4 bases and J by 2 bases, with 23 bases between the two germline ends. The CDR3 consists of 18 residues. The CDR3 region has the DNA TGTGCCAGCAGCCCCAAGCTCCGCGGACAAGTCCTAAACTATGGCTACACCTTC. This codes for CASSPKLRGQVLNYGYTF. Full variable domain (rest looked up from reference TRBV14 and TRBJ1-2): EAGVTQFPSHSVIEKGQTVTLRCDPISGHDNLYWYRRVMGKEIKFLLHFVKESKQDESGMPNNRFLAERTGGTYSTLKVQPAELEDSGVYFCASSPKLRGQVLNYGYTFGSGTRLTVV.

The rearrangement joins TRBV5-1 to TRBJ2-5; D unclear. The germline CDR1 and CDR2 sequences are SGHRS and YFSETQ. The length of the CDR3 is 14 residues. V was shortened by 2 bases and J by 2 bases, with 10 bases between the two germline ends. The CDR3 nucleotides read TGCGCCAGCAGCTTCCCTAGTAGGCAAGAGACCCAGTACTTC. The encoded protein is CASSFPSRQETQYF. Full variable domain (outside the CDR3, taken from reference TRBV5-1 and TRBJ2-5): KAGVTQTPRYLIKTRGQQVTLSCSPISGHRSVSWYQQTPGQGLQFLFEYFSETQRNKGNFPGRFSGRQFSNSRSEMNVSTLELGDSALYLCASSFPSRQETQYFGPGTRLLVL.

This chain links TRBV28 with TRBJ2-2; D gene uncertain. V shed 5 bases and J shed 8 bases, with 9 bases lying between them. The CDR3 totals 12 residues. Per germline, CDR1 MDHEN and CDR2 SYDVKM. CDR3 sequence (DNA): TGTGCCAGCAGTCGAACGAGGGGGGAGCTGTTTTTT. This encodes CASSRTRGELFF.

This clonotype showed up just a few times. The V and J genes are TRBV4-1 and TRBJ1-5, with D unclear. This CDR3 has 13 residues. Trimming left V 1 base short and J 4 bases short, with 5 bases between. Germline CDR1 and CDR2: MGHRA and YSYEKL. The CDR3 nucleotides are TGCGCCAGCAGCCAAGGGATTAATCAGCCCCAGCATTTT. Translated: CASSQGINQPQHF.

This clonotype was observed a few times. The V call is TRBV20-1, the J call TRBJ2-7; no clear D. Germline CDR1 is DFQATT and CDR2 is SNEGSKA (reference sequence). The V gene lost 1 base and the J gene lost 3 bases, with 4 bases spanning the gap. This CDR3 is 11 amino acids long. The CDR3 nucleotides read TGCAGTGCTAGAGCAGTCTACGAGCAGTACTTC. Protein: CSARAVYEQYF.

This clonotype came up a few times. The genes are TRBV20-1 and TRBJ2-5, with 8 bases identical to TRBD2. V lost 0 bases, J lost 4 bases, and 4 bases stayed unmatched. This CDR3 has 14 residues. Germline V gives CDR1 DFQATT, CDR2 SNEGSKA (reference sequence). In DNA form, the CDR3 reads TGCAGTGCTAGAGATCGGGGGGGGCGAGAGACCCAGTACTTC. Its protein is CSARDRGGRETQYF.

This clonotype occurred a few times. V and J are TRBV4-2 and TRBJ2-1; 10 bases line up with TRBD2. J gave up 3 bases and V 0 bases, and 2 bases lay outside the gene matches. The CDR3 is made up of 16 amino acids. The germline gives CDR1 LGHNA, CDR2 YNFKEQ. In nucleotides, the CDR3 is TGTGCCAGCAGCCAAGATCCTAGCGGGGGCTACAATGAGCAGTTCTTC. It translates to CASSQDPSGGYNEQFF.

The V gene is TRBV7-6, the J gene TRBJ2-7; 9 bases are shared with TRBD1. This CDR3 region has 15 residues. CDR1 and CDR2 from the germline V gene are SGHVS and FNYEAQ. Trimming took 4 bases from V and 3 from J; bases not matched to a gene: 7. CDR3 nucleotides: TGTGCCAGCAGCTCCCAAGAGGGACAGGGCTACGAGCAGTACTTC. Translated: CASSSQEGQGYEQYF. Full variable domain (missing parts from reference TRBV7-6 and TRBJ2-7): GAGVSQSPRYKVTKRGQDVALRCDPISGHVSLYWYRQALGQGPEFLTYFNYEAQQDKSGLPNDRFSAERPEGSISTLTIQRTEQRDSAMYRCASSSQEGQGYEQYFGPGTRLTVT.

The chain has TRBV20-1 and TRBJ2-7, with 9 bases that match TRBD1. Germline loops: CDR1 DFQATT, CDR2 SNEGSKA (reference sequence). The V gene end was trimmed by 1 base and the J gene end by 3 bases; junction bases not matched to a gene: 7. CDR3 size: 15 residues. CDR3 protein: CSARALQGANYEQYF. The DNA of the CDR3 is TGCAGTGCTAGAGCCCTACAGGGGGCGAACTACGAGCAGTACTTC.

The chain couples TRBV5-1 to TRBJ1-5, with D possibly being TRBD1 (5 bases). V dropped 0 bases and J dropped 5 bases, with 12 bases sitting between them. This CDR3 is built from 15 residues. The V gene's germline CDR1 is SGHRS and CDR2 YFSETQ. Here the CDR3 reads CASSLGGSGDQPQHF. CDR3 DNA sequence: TGCGCCAGCAGCTTGGGGGGCAGTGGGGATCAGCCCCAGCATTTT.

Worth noting for this clonotype: The CDR3 carries no conserved terminal phenylalanine or tryptophan, so it likely arises from a read error. V is TRBV20-1 and J is TRBJ2-1; tentative D call: TRBD2 (6 bases). The CDR3 has 13 amino acids. The germline V gene encodes CDR1 DFQATT and CDR2 SNEGSKA (reference sequence). V lost 3 bases and J lost 3, with 9 bases in between. CDR3 residues: CSASGRGYNEQFL. Here the CDR3 DNA reads TGCAGTGCTAGCGGGCGGGGCTACAATGAGCAGTTCCTC.

The V gene is TRBV7-2, the J gene TRBJ2-5; no clear D. Trimming cost V 5 bases and J 2 bases, with 12 bases left between them. Germline V gives CDR1 SGHTA, CDR2 FQGNSA. The CDR3 loop spans 14 amino acids. CDR3 protein: CASSPQLEQETQYF. The CDR3 DNA reads TGTGCCAGCAGCCCCCAACTGGAACAAGAGACCCAGTACTTC.

V is TRBV29-1 and J is TRBJ2-1; D uncertain. Germline V gene data show CDR1 as SQVTM and CDR2 as ANQGSEA. This CDR3 is 12 amino acids long. V lost 6 bases, J lost 4 bases, and 10 bases lay in between. CDR3 residues: CSVLDGYNEQFF. The DNA for the CDR3 is TGCAGCGTCCTGGACGGTTACAATGAGCAGTTCTTC.

This clonotype was detected a few times. J is TRBJ2-7 and V is TRBV5-5; 12 positions match TRBD1. Germline V lookup: CDR1 SGHKS, CDR2 YYEKEE (reference sequence). This CDR3 region has 17 residues. J gave up 5 bases and V 6 bases, and 15 bases lay outside the gene matches. The chain's CDR3 is CASTLSGDRGRSDEQYF. CDR3 DNA sequence: TGTGCCAGCACCCTTTCAGGGGACAGGGGGCGAAGTGACGAGCAGTACTTC.

The chain couples TRBV6-2 or TRBV6-3 to TRBJ2-2; tentatively, D is TRBD2 (7 bases). The V and J ends lost 6 bases and 3 bases respectively, with 14 bases between them. CDR3 length: 15 amino acids. Germline V CDR1 and CDR2: MNHEY, SVGEGT. Here the CDR3 DNA reads TGTGCCAGCAGCTTACAGGGACTACACACCGGGGAGCTGTTTTTT. Its translation: CASSLQGLHTGELFF.

This sequence joins TRBV5-1 and TRBJ2-1; D could derive from TRBD1 or TRBD2 (8 bases each). Germline V gives CDR1 SGHRS, CDR2 YFSETQ. The CDR3 runs to 15 residues. V was shortened by 4 bases and J by 4 bases, with 15 bases between the two germline ends. The CDR3 nucleotides read TGCGCCAGCAGCCGCGGGGGGACAGGATACAATGAGCAGTTCTTC. This translates into CASSRGGTGYNEQFF.